A single sample is the source of the 9 T cell receptor beta chains below, sequenced in a study of response to subunit inactivated influenza vaccine (dated by TCRdb to the late 2010s). The protocol used for the library was RT-PCR. Sequencing was performed on an Illumina HiSeq 2500. TCRdb reprocessed the public reads (quality trimming at Q25 with fastp, clone calling with MiXCR) and kept in-frame beta chains. Each CDR3 protein appears once, grouped with its most common genes and DNA. The sample records about 620,000 distinct CDR3 sequences, about 12% of which are singletons. The ten biggest clones cover roughly 10% of the sample. This specimen consisted of PBMCs from blood, obtained on the day of vaccination. The source is a man aged 50-59 years who received an inactivated influenza vaccine. Donor details come from another sample of the same person, matched by shared clones.

The chain links TRBV4-3 to TRBJ2-5, with 9 bases aligning to TRBD2. Trimming cost V 1 base and J 5 bases; bases outside gene matches: 8. The CDR3 loop spans 16 amino acids. Germline lookup yields CDR1 LGHNA and CDR2 YSLEER. CDR3 in DNA: TGCGCCAGCAGCCAAGGTCTAGCGGGGAGGGGCGAGACCCAGTACTTC. Amino acids: CASSQGLAGRGETQYF.

This clonotype was counted only a few times. An end of the junction does not agree with germline; a read error may underlie this. The chain joins TRBV28 to TRBJ2-7; D perhaps matches TRBD1 (5 bases). There are 13 residues in the CDR3. Germline lookup yields CDR1 MDHEN and CDR2 SYDVKM. The CDR3 here is CASNLQVTYEQYF. DNA for the CDR3: TGTGCCAGCAATTTACAGGTGACCTACGAGCAGTACTTC.

There are a few counts of this clonotype. This chain links TRBV24-1 with TRBJ2-2, with no clear D. Germline V gene data show CDR1 as KGHDR and CDR2 as SFDVKD. Trimming took 0 bases from V and 9 from J, leaving 4 bases between them. The CDR3 has 12 amino acids. CDR3 DNA: TGTGCCACCAGTGATTTGCAGAGGGAGCTGTTTTTT. Translation: CATSDLQRELFF.

This clonotype was counted between two and nine times. The V call is TRBV25-1, the J call TRBJ1-1; maybe TRBD1 (5 bases). Trimming stripped 10 bases from V and 2 bases from J, with 17 bases between. Germline CDR1 is MGHDK and CDR2 is SYGVNS. The CDR3 is made up of 14 amino acids. In nucleotides, the CDR3 is TGTGCCACCTCAAACTTGGGGCTAAACACTGAAGCTTTCTTT. Protein product: CATSNLGLNTEAFF.

This clonotype occurred a few times. This chain links TRBV12-3 or TRBV12-4 with TRBJ2-7; D is uncertain. The CDR3 length is 15 residues. V lost 6 bases and J lost 2, with 17 bases in between. This CDR3 reads CASSKTLPEPYEQYF. The DNA of the CDR3 is TGTGCCAGCAGCAAGACACTTCCCGAGCCCTACGAGCAGTACTTC.

This clonotype has only a few counts. The V and J genes are TRBV20-1 and TRBJ1-2; D not resolved. This CDR3 is 16 amino acids long. The germline V and J ends were trimmed by 1 base and 5 bases, with 20 bases remaining between them. Germline V lookup: CDR1 DFQATT, CDR2 SNEGSKA (reference sequence). The CDR3 DNA is TGCAGTGCTAGAGTGGAGGCAGGCACCCCGAAATATGGCTACACCTTC. Translation: CSARVEAGTPKYGYTF.

At least ten counts were recorded for this clonotype. The chain has TRBV4-1 and TRBJ1-5, with 9 bases matching TRBD1. Germline V gives CDR1 MGHRA, CDR2 YSYEKL. CDR3 size: 14 residues. V trimming: 4 bases; J trimming: 5 bases; junction bases outside the gene matches: 3. The CDR3 here is CASSRTGGDQPQHF. CDR3 DNA sequence: TGCGCCAGCAGCCGTACAGGGGGCGATCAGCCCCAGCATTTT.

This clonotype turned up a few times. The rearrangement joins TRBV12-3 or TRBV12-4 to TRBJ2-2; D tentatively fits TRBD1 or TRBD2 (5 bases each). Between the trimmed V and J ends, which lost 2 bases and 3 bases, there was a span of 13 bases. The CDR3 runs 16 residues. The DNA of the CDR3 is TGTGCCAGCAGTTTATCTTTAGGGGACCACACCGGGGAGCTGTTTTTT. Amino acids: CASSLSLGDHTGELFF.

This clonotype was counted only a few times. The V call is TRBV4-2, the J call TRBJ2-3; 12 positions agree with TRBD2. The CDR3 is 15 amino acids. V shed 6 bases and J 4 bases; nucleotides not matched to a gene: 5. Germline V gene data show CDR1 as LGHNA and CDR2 as YNFKEQ. The CDR3 loop reads CASRSTSGSADTQYF. CDR3 sequence (DNA): TGTGCCAGCAGGTCGACTAGCGGGAGCGCAGATACGCAGTATTTT.